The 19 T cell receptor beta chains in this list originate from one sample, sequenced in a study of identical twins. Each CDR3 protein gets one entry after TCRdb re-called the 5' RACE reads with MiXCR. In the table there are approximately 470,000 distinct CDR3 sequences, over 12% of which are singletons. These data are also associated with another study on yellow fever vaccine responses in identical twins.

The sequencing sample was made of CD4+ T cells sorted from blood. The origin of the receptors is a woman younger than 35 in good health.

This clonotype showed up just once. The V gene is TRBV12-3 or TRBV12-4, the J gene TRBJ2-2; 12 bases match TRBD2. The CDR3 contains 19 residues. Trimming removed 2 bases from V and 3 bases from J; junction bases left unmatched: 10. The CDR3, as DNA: TGTGCCAGCAGTTTAAAGAGACTAGCGGGAGTTGGGTACACCGGGGAGCTGTTTTTT. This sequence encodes CASSLKRLAGVGYTGELFF.

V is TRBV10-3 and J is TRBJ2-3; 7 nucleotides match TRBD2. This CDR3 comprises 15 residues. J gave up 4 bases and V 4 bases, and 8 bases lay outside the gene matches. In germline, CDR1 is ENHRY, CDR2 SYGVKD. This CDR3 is CAISAWGGSSDTQYF. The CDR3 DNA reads TGTGCCATCAGTGCTTGGGGCGGGAGCTCAGATACGCAGTATTTT.

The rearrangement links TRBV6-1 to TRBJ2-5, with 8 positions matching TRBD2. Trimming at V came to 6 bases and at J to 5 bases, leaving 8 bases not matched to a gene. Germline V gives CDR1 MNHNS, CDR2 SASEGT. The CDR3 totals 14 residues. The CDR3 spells CASRFREGRETQYF. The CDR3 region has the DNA TGTGCCAGCAGGTTTCGGGAGGGCCGGGAGACCCAGTACTTC.

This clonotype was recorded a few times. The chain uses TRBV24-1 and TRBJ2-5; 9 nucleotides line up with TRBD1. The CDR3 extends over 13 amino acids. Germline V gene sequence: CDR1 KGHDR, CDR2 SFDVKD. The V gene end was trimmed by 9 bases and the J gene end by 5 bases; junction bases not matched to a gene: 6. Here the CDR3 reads CATSDRGRETQYF. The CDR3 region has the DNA TGTGCCACCTCGGACAGGGGTAGGGAGACCCAGTACTTC.

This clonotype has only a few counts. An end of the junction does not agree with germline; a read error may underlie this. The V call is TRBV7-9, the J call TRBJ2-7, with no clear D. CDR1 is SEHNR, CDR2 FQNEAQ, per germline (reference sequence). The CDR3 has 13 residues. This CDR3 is CAGSPIYRYEQYF. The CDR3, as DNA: TGTGCCGGCAGCCCAATCTACCGCTACGAGCAGTACTTC.

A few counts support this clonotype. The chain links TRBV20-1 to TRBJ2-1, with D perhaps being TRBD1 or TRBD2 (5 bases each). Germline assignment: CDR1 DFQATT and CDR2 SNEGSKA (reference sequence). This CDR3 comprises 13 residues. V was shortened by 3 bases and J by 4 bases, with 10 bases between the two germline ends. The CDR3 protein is CSASSGRYNEQFF. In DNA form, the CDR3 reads TGCAGTGCTAGCTCGGGACGGTACAATGAGCAGTTCTTC.

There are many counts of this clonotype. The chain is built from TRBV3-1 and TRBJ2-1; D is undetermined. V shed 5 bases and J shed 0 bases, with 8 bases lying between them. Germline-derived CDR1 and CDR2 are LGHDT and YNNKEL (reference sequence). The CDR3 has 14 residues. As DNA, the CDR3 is TGTGCCAGCAGCATCCGCAGCTCCTACAATGAGCAGTTCTTC. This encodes CASSIRSSYNEQFF.

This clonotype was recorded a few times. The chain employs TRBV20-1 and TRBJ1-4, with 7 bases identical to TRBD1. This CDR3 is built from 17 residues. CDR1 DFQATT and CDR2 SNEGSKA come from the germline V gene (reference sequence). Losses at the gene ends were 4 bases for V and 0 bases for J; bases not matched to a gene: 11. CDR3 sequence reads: CSATSGTVGSTNEKLFF. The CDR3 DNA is TGCAGTGCTACTTCCGGGACAGTCGGATCAACTAATGAAAAACTGTTTTTT.

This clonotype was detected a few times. The CDR3 DNA sequence: TGCGCCAGCAGCTTGGGGGGGATTGACTACGAGCAGTACTTC. Protein sequence: CASSLGGIDYEQYF. The chain employs TRBV5-1 and TRBJ2-7; D tentatively fits TRBD1 or TRBD2 (5 bases each). The CDR3 runs 14 residues. Germline CDR1 SGHRS, CDR2 YFSETQ. V dropped 0 bases and J dropped 3 bases, with 10 bases sitting between them. Full variable domain (remainder filled in from reference TRBV5-1 and TRBJ2-7): KAGVTQTPRYLIKTRGQQVTLSCSPISGHRSVSWYQQTPGQGLQFLFEYFSETQRNKGNFPGRFSGRQFSNSRSEMNVSTLELGDSALYLCASSLGGIDYEQYFGPGTRLTVT.

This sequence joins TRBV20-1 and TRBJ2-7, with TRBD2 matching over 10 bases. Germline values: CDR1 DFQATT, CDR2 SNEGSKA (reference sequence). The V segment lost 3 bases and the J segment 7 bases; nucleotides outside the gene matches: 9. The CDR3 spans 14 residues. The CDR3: CSARKAGGPREQYF. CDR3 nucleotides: TGCAGTGCTAGGAAAGCGGGGGGGCCGCGGGAGCAGTACTTC.

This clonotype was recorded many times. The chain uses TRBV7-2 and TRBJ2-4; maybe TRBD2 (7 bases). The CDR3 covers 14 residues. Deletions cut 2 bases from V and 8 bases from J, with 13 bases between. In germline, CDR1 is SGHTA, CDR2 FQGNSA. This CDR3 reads CASSLLSGGDIQYF. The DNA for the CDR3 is TGTGCCAGCAGCTTATTGTCGGGGGGCGACATTCAGTACTTC.

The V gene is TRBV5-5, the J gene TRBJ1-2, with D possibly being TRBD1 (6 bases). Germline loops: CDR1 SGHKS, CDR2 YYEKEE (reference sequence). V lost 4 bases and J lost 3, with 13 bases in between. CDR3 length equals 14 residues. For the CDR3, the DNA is TGTGCCAGCAGCGGAGGGACACCTGACTATGGCTACACCTTC. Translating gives CASSGGTPDYGYTF. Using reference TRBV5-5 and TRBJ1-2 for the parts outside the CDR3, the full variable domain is DAGVTQSPTHLIKTRGQQVTLRCSPISGHKSVSWYQQVLGQGPQFIFQYYEKEERGRGNFPDRFSARQFPNYSSELNVNALLLGDSALYLCASSGGTPDYGYTFGSGTRLTVV.

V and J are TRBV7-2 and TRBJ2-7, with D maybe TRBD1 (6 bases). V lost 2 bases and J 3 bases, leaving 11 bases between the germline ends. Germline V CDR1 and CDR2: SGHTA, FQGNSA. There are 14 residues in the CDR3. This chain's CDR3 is CASSLTQGNYEQYF. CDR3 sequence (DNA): TGTGCCAGCAGCTTAACACAGGGAAACTACGAGCAGTACTTC. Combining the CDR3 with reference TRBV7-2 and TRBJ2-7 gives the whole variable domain GAGVSQSPSNKVTEKGKDVELRCDPISGHTALYWYRQSLGQGLEFLIYFQGNSAPDKSGLPSDRFSAERTGGSVSTLTIQRTQQEDSAVYLCASSLTQGNYEQYFGPGTRLTVT.

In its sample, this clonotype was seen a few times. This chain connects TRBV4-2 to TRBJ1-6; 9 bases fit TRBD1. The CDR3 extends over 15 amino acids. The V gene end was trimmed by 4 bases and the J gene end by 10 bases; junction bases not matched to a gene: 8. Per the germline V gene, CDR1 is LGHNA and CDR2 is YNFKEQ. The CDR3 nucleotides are TGTGCCAGCAGCCCCCGGGGGGACAGGGAATCACCCCTCCACTTT. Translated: CASSPRGDRESPLHF.

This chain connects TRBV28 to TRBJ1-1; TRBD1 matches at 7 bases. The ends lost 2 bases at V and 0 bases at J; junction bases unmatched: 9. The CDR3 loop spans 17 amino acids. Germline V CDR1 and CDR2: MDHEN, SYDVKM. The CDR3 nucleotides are TGTGCCAGCAGTTTACCCCCCATGACAGGGATGAACACTGAAGCTTTCTTT. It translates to CASSLPPMTGMNTEAFF.

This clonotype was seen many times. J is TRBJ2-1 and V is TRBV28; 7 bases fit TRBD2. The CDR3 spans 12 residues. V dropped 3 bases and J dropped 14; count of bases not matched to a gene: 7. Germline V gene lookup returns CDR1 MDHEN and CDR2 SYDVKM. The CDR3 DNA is TGTGCCAGCAGTTTTAGCGGTCGGGGGGAGTTCTTC. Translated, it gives CASSFSGRGEFF.

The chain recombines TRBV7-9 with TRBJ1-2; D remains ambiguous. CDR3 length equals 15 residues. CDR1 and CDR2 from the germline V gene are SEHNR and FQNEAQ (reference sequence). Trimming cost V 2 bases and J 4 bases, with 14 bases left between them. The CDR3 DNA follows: TGTGCCAGCAGCTTAACTGAAGGGAGATTCTATGGCTACACCTTC. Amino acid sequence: CASSLTEGRFYGYTF.

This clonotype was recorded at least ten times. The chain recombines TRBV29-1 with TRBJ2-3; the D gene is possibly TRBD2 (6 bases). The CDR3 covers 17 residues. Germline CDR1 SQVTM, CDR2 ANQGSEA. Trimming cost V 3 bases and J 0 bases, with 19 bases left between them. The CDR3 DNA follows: TGCAGCGTTGATAACCCTGAGGTAGCGGTAAGCACAGATACGCAGTATTTT. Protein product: CSVDNPEVAVSTDTQYF.

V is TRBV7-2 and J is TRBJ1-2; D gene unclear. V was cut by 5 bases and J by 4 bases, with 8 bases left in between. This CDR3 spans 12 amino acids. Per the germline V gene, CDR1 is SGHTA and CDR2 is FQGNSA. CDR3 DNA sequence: TGTGCCAGCAGCGTTTCCGGCTATGGCTACACCTTC. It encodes CASSVSGYGYTF.